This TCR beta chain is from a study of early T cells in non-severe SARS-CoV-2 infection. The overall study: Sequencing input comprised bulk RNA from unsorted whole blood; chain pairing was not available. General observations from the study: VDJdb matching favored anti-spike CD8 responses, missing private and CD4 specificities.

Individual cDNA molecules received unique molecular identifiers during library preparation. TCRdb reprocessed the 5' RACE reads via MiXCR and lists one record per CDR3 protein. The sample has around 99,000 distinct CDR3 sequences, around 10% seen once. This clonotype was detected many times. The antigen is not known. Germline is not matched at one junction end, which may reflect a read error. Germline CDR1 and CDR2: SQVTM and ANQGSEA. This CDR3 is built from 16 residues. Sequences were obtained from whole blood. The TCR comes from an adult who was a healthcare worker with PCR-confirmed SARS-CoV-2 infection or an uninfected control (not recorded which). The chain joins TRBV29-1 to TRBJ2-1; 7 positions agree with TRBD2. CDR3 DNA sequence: TGCAGCGTAGAAGGACTAGTGGTGAGCTCCTACAATGAGCAGTTCTTC. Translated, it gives CSVEGLVVSSYNEQFF.